This is a list of T cell receptor beta chains from one sample in a study of blood T cell repertoires in COVID-19. Here immunoSEQ multiplex PCR was the method, and the copy in TCRdb shows in-frame clones only, minus some. The sample records 400,000 to 550,000 clones, more than 85% being singletons. The sample taken for sequencing was peripheral blood. These receptors originate from a woman aged 30 to 39 with acute or convalescent COVID-19. CDR3s include the opening cysteine and the closing phenylalanine or tryptophan. A D gene is named only where the DNA matches it firmly. Only part of the rows carry a size: once, few, many, or a class if the clone is expanded.

clone_size cdr3_length j_call d_call v_call cdr3_nt cdr3_aa
- 13 TRBJ2-5 TRBD2 TRBV2 TGTGCCAGCATGGTACTAGCGGGGGAGACCCAGTACTTC CASMVLAGETQYF
- 17 TRBJ2-5 TRBD2 TRBV6-1 TGTGCCAGCAGTGAAGCGCATGGGGCTAGCGGGGGTGAGACCCAGTACTTC CASSEAHGASGGETQYF
- 16 TRBJ2-5 TRBD1 TRBV4-1 TGCGCCAGCAGCCAAGGGACAGGGGTAGGCCAAGAGACCCAGTACTTC CASSQGTGVGQETQYF
- 17 TRBJ1-5 TRBD1 TRBV19 TGTGCCAGTAGTCCCCGGGACAGGAACGCTGGCAATCAGCCCCAGCATTTT CASSPRDRNAGNQPQHF
- 12 TRBJ1-4 - TRBV30 TGTGCCCGACGGGGGTCAAATGAAAAACTGTTTTTT CARRGSNEKLFF
- 15 TRBJ1-2 - TRBV19 TGTGCCAGTAGTATGGAGACCCGGATACCTTATGGCTACACCTTC CASSMETRIPYGYTF
once 13 TRBJ1-2 - TRBV18 TGTGCCAGCTCACCACAGGGGCGGTATGGCTACACCTTC CASSPQGRYGYTF
- 15 TRBJ1-6 - TRBV7-8 TGTGCCAGCAGCTTAGCGCGGATCGGGGATTCACCCCTCCACTTT CASSLARIGDSPLHF
- 13 TRBJ1-1 - TRBV7-9 TGTGCCAGCAGCTGGGGGGGTAACACTGAAGCTTTCTTT CASSWGGNTEAFF
- 15 TRBJ1-4 - TRBV5-6 TGTGCCAGCAGCTTGTCGGCGGTGGGGGGTGAAAAACTGTTTTTT CASSLSAVGGEKLFF
- 15 TRBJ1-6 - TRBV7-9 TGTGCCAGCAGCTTATTCCCTCCCGGTAATTCACCCCTCCACTTT CASSLFPPGNSPLHF
- 12 TRBJ2-1 TRBD2 TRBV27 TGTGCCAGCAGTTTGGGGGGGAATGAGCAGTTCTTC CASSLGGNEQFF
- 14 TRBJ2-7 - TRBV6-1 TGTGCCAGCAGTTATAGCAGGGAAGTCTACGAGCAGTACTTC CASSYSREVYEQYF
- 15 TRBJ1-6 - TRBV7-9 TGTGCCAGCAGCTTAGTCGGGCTCGGGGATTCACCCCTCCACTTT CASSLVGLGDSPLHF
- 15 TRBJ2-7 TRBD1 TRBV7-3 TGTGCCAGCAGCATTGACGGGACAGGGGGGTACGAGCAGTACTTC CASSIDGTGGYEQYF
once 18 TRBJ2-1 - TRBV9 TGTGCCAGCAGCGTAGCGTCTTCTAACTCGGTTCTTGGCAATGAGCAGTTCTTC CASSVASSNSVLGNEQFF
- 13 TRBJ2-7 - TRBV5-6 TGTGCCAGCAGCCGTGGAGGAGACTACGAGCAGTACTTC CASSRGGDYEQYF
- 13 TRBJ2-7 - TRBV12-3/TRBV12-4 TGTGCCAGCAGTTTCGACAGAAATTACGAGCAGTACTTC CASSFDRNYEQYF
- 12 TRBJ2-1 - TRBV11-2 TGTGCCAGCAGCTTAGTTGGCCAAAGGCAGTTCTTC CASSLVGQRQFF
- 15 TRBJ2-6 - TRBV11-1 TGTGCCAGCAGCTTACCCGGGACTGGGGCCAACGTCCTGACTTTC CASSLPGTGANVLTF
- 17 TRBJ2-3 TRBD2 TRBV28 TGTGCCAGCAGTGCGGGACTAGCGGGGGGAACTTATTATACGCAGTATTTT CASSAGLAGGTYYTQYF
- 15 TRBJ1-2 - TRBV5-1 TGCGCCAGCAGCTTTTCAATGACTGCAAACTATGGCTACACCTTC CASSFSMTANYGYTF
- 15 TRBJ2-7 TRBD1 TRBV18 TGTGCCAGCTCACCGGGACAGGTGGGTGTAGGGGAGCAGTATTTC CASSPGQVGVGEQYF
- 12 TRBJ1-1 TRBD1 TRBV3-1/TRBV3-2 TGTGCCAGCAAAAACCCGGGACAGGAAGCTTTCTTT CASKNPGQEAFF
- 14 TRBJ1-1 - TRBV6-1 TGTGCCAGCAGTGAACGACAGGCGAACACTGAAGCTTTCTTT CASSERQANTEAFF
- 13 TRBJ2-5 - TRBV12-3/TRBV12-4 TGTGCCAGCAGTGCTAGGGGGGGGGAGACCCAGTACTTC CASSARGGETQYF
- 16 TRBJ1-1 - TRBV30 TGTGCCTGGAGCGATGGAGGTATGAGGGTGGACACTGAAGCTTTCTTT CAWSDGGMRVDTEAFF
- 12 TRBJ2-3 - TRBV5-5 TGTGCCAGCAGCTTACTGACAGATACGCAGTATTTT CASSLLTDTQYF
- 13 TRBJ1-6 TRBD1 TRBV30 TGTGCCTGGAGTCAGGGGGCGAGTTCACCCCTCCACTTT CAWSQGASSPLHF
- 19 TRBJ2-1 TRBD2 TRBV3-1/TRBV3-2 TGTGCCAGCAGCCAAGAATCGCAGCGGGGGGGCCCCTCCTACAATGAGCAGTTCTTC CASSQESQRGGPSYNEQFF
- 15 TRBJ2-7 TRBD2 TRBV5-5 TGTGCCAGCAGCTTGGGGGGGACTACCCCCTACGAGCAGTACTTC CASSLGGTTPYEQYF
- 15 TRBJ2-7 TRBD2 TRBV4-1 TGCGCCAGCAGCCAAGTTCAGGGAGGGGTCGGCGAGCAGTACTTC CASSQVQGGVGEQYF
- 14 TRBJ2-5 - TRBV24-1 TGTGCCACCAGTGACCCAGGGTTGGAAGAGACCCAGTACTTC CATSDPGLEETQYF
few 16 TRBJ2-5 TRBD1 TRBV5-4 TGTGCCAGCAGCAGCGGTGGGACAGGGGTAGGAGAGACCCAGTACTTC CASSSGGTGVGETQYF
- 15 TRBJ1-2 TRBD1 TRBV4-1 TGCGCCAGCAGCCAGACAGGGGGCAGTAACTATGGCTACACCTTC CASSQTGGSNYGYTF
once 15 TRBJ1-2 TRBD1 TRBV5-5 TGTGCCAGCAGCCCTACAGGGGGCCTCAGAGGGGGCTACACCTTC CASSPTGGLRGGYTF
- 13 TRBJ1-6 - TRBV9 TGTGCCAGCAGCGTAGGGGAGAATTCACCCCTCCACTTT CASSVGENSPLHF
- 13 TRBJ2-7 - TRBV2 TGTGCCAGCAGCCGGGCCAGGGGCAACGAGCAGTACTTC CASSRARGNEQYF
- 16 TRBJ2-5 - TRBV6-1 TGTGCCAGCAGTGATTTGTACGAACAGTACCAAGAGACCCAGTACTTC CASSDLYEQYQETQYF
- 14 TRBJ2-2 TRBD2 TRBV6-4 TGTGCCAGCAGTTGGACTAGCGGTACCGGGGAGCTGTTTTTT CASSWTSGTGELFF
- 13 TRBJ1-4 - TRBV5-1 TGCGCCAGCAGAGGACAAGGTGATGAAAAACTGTTTTTT CASRGQGDEKLFF
- 14 TRBJ2-7 - TRBV5-1 TGCGCCAGCAGCTTGCGCCAGGGGCCCTACGAGCAGTACTTC CASSLRQGPYEQYF